This T cell receptor (beta chain) was captured by sequencing in a study of T-cell memory formation after mild COVID-19. This CDR3 comprises 14 residues. Trimming removed 4 bases from V and 5 bases from J; junction bases left unmatched: 1. Germline V gene sequence: CDR1 SGHTA, CDR2 FQGTGA. This clonotype was recorded a few times. TCRdb called the 5' RACE reads again in MiXCR, with one record for every CDR3 protein. The profile shows roughly 110,000 distinct CDR3 sequences, about 17% of them singletons. The sample was PBMCs or a T cell subset sorted from them (not recorded which). This TCR derives from an adult woman who had mild COVID-19 (a few samples of this study predate the infection). Cell type and time point are not known. V usage is TRBV7-3 and J usage is TRBJ2-5; 13 bases are a match to TRBD2. The CDR3 spells CASSSGLAGETQYF. CDR3 in DNA: TGTGCCAGCAGCTCGGGACTAGCGGGGGAGACCCAGTACTTC.